One and the same sample provided the 27 T cell receptor beta chains below, sequenced in a study of blood T cell repertoires in COVID-19. TCRdb's table, derived via immunoSEQ multiplex PCR, lists solely in-frame clones and lacks some. The sample records more than 10,000 clones, around 73% being singletons. The specimen was peripheral blood. All receptors derive from a human donor in a cohort sampled during active COVID-19.

This chain uses TRBV4-1 with TRBJ2-7, with D possibly matching TRBD1 (6 bases). From germline, CDR1 is MGHRA and CDR2 YSYEKL. V dropped 0 bases and J dropped 6 bases, with 12 bases sitting between them. CDR3 length equals 14 residues. The CDR3 sequence: CASSQDPTGREQYF. In DNA, the CDR3 is TGCGCCAGCAGCCAAGACCCCACAGGGCGCGAGCAGTACTTC.

The chain joins TRBV5-4 to TRBJ2-3; D might be TRBD2 (6 bases). V was cut by 4 bases and J by 0 bases, with 15 bases left in between. The CDR3 consists of 16 residues. CDR1 SGHNT and CDR2 YYREEE come from the germline V gene (reference sequence). CDR3 sequence (DNA): TGTGCCAGCAGCGCAACCTTGGGGACTAGCACAGATACGCAGTATTTT. It encodes CASSATLGTSTDTQYF.

The gene calls are TRBV6-5 and TRBJ2-7, with 7 bases lining up with TRBD1. Germline trimming cut 4 bases from V and 3 bases from J; bases unmatched to any gene: 9. CDR1 and CDR2 (germline): MNHEY, SVGAGI. The CDR3 is 15 residues long. CDR3 protein: CASSSANRGRYEQYF. CDR3 bases: TGTGCCAGCAGTTCAGCAAACAGGGGTCGCTACGAGCAGTACTTC.

The chain links TRBV15 to TRBJ2-1; 8 bases are shared with TRBD2. This CDR3 is 16 amino acids long. V lost 0 bases and J lost 7; bases outside the gene matches: 8. Germline assignment: CDR1 LNHNV and CDR2 YYDKDF (reference sequence). CDR3 amino acids: CATSRDLAGGENEQFF. DNA for the CDR3: TGTGCCACCAGCAGAGATCTGGCGGGAGGCGAGAATGAGCAGTTCTTC.

This rearrangement joins TRBV6-6 to TRBJ1-4; unclear D gene. CDR3 length equals 15 residues. V was trimmed by 5 bases and J by 2 bases, leaving 12 bases between them. The germline V gene has CDR1 MNHNY and CDR2 SVGAGI (reference sequence). This CDR3 reads CASSPGLSTNEKLFF. DNA of the CDR3: TGTGCCAGCAGTCCTGGCCTCTCCACTAATGAAAAACTGTTTTTT.

CDR3 nucleotides: TGTGCCAGCGGGCCAGGGACAGGGCCCTCCCAAGAGACCCAGTACTTC. Translated: CASGPGTGPSQETQYF. The chain is built from TRBV7-9 and TRBJ2-5, with 9 positions matching TRBD1. Trimming removed 8 bases from V and 1 base from J; junction bases left unmatched: 11. The germline V gene has CDR1 SEHNR and CDR2 FQNEAQ (reference sequence). The CDR3 is made up of 16 amino acids.

The sample holds one count of this clone. The J gene is TRBJ2-6, the V gene TRBV6-5; tentatively, D is TRBD1 (6 bases). Germline CDR1 reads MNHEY; CDR2 reads SVGAGI. The CDR3 covers 15 residues. V lost 6 bases, J lost 2 bases, and 11 bases lay in between. The CDR3 sequence: CASRGRTAGANVLTF. The CDR3 nucleotides read TGTGCCAGCAGGGGCCGGACAGCTGGGGCCAACGTCCTGACTTTC.

The chain employs TRBV11-2 and TRBJ1-6; perhaps TRBD1 as D (5 bases). Trimming cost V 1 base and J 9 bases, with 10 bases left between them. The CDR3 has 14 residues. Germline assignment: CDR1 SGHAT and CDR2 FQNNGV. The CDR3 coding sequence is TGTGCCAGCAGCTTAGTGCAGGGCGGTTCACCCCTCCACTTT. Its translation is CASSLVQGGSPLHF.

This clone was picked up one time. The chain uses TRBV6-2 or TRBV6-3 and TRBJ2-5; tentatively, D is TRBD1 (6 bases). Germline-derived CDR1 and CDR2 are MNHEY and SVGEGT. V was cut by 4 bases and J by 3 bases, with 12 bases left in between. The CDR3 length is 14 residues. The CDR3 spells CASSFTRDKETQYF. Written as DNA, the CDR3 is TGTGCCAGCAGTTTCACCCGGGACAAAGAGACCCAGTACTTC.

This clone has only a few counts. The rearrangement joins TRBV28 to TRBJ1-5; 9 nucleotides align to TRBD1. The CDR3 is made up of 15 amino acids. Germline assignment: CDR1 MDHEN and CDR2 SYDVKM. V lost 3 bases to trimming and J lost 6 bases; unmatched junction nucleotides: 6. The CDR3 nucleotides read TGTGCCAGCAGTTTCCTGGGGACAGGGAGTCAGCCCCAGCATTTT. Encoded protein: CASSFLGTGSQPQHF.

The rearrangement uses TRBV19 and TRBJ2-7, with TRBD1 matching 7 bases. The CDR3 consists of 12 residues. With V trimmed by 6 bases and J by 2 bases, 1 base remained unmatched. Germline V lookup: CDR1 LNHDA, CDR2 SQIVND (reference sequence). The CDR3 here is CASSDRAYEQYF. The CDR3 coding sequence is TGTGCCAGTAGCGACAGGGCCTACGAGCAGTACTTC.

J is TRBJ2-7 and V is TRBV5-1; the D is unclear. V shed 0 bases and J shed 3 bases, with 7 bases lying between them. This CDR3 has 13 residues. Per the germline V gene, CDR1 is SGHRS and CDR2 is YFSETQ. The CDR3 DNA follows: TGCGCCAGCAGCTTGGACGGGTACTACGAGCAGTACTTC. This codes for CASSLDGYYEQYF.

A single count supports this clone. The chain recombines TRBV10-3 with TRBJ2-7; 8 positions match TRBD2. V shed 7 bases and J 7 bases; nucleotides not matched to a gene: 9. The CDR3 is 13 amino acids. Germline V gene sequence: CDR1 ENHRY, CDR2 SYGVKD. The CDR3 DNA reads TGTGCCATCACCGGTACTAGCGGCGGGGAGCAGTACTTC. As protein: CAITGTSGGEQYF.

The V gene is TRBV5-1, the J gene TRBJ2-7; D uncertain. Trimming pared 0 bases from V and 3 bases from J, leaving 7 bases between. The CDR3 has 13 amino acids. Germline CDR1 is SGHRS and CDR2 is YFSETQ. The CDR3 loop is CASSLGSYYEQYF. The CDR3, as DNA: TGCGCCAGCAGCTTGGGATCCTACTACGAGCAGTACTTC.

The V and J genes are TRBV4-2 and TRBJ1-2; D call uncertain. Germline V gene data show CDR1 as LGHNA and CDR2 as YNFKEQ. V gave up 1 base and J gave up 0 bases, with 12 bases separating them. CDR3 length equals 16 residues. CDR3 in amino acids: CASSQVGQASNYGYTF. The CDR3 region has the DNA TGTGCCAGCAGCCAAGTCGGTCAGGCTTCTAACTATGGCTACACCTTC.

This chain uses TRBV27 with TRBJ1-5; a weak D match, TRBD1 (5 bases). The CDR3 loop spans 15 amino acids. Germline loops: CDR1 MNHEY, CDR2 SMNVEV (reference sequence). Trimming left V 6 bases short and J 2 bases short, with 14 bases between. CDR3 region: CASRRGGSGNQPQHF. The CDR3 nucleotides read TGTGCCAGCAGACGGGGGGGGTCAGGCAATCAGCCCCAGCATTTT.

This chain joins TRBV3-1 (or the pseudogene TRBV3-2) and TRBJ1-6; 9 bases line up with TRBD1. J was trimmed by 11 bases and V by 1 base; bases with no gene match: 6. The CDR3 totals 15 residues. Germline-derived CDR1 and CDR2 are LGHDT and YNNKEL (reference sequence). The CDR3 here is CASSQVGTGQAPLHF. The CDR3 nucleotides are TGTGCCAGCAGCCAAGTGGGGACAGGGCAGGCACCCCTCCACTTT.

The genes are TRBV9 and TRBJ2-7; 7 bases agree with TRBD1. Germline V lookup: CDR1 SGDLS, CDR2 YYNGEE. CDR3 size: 14 residues. After removal of 0 bases from V and 3 bases from J, the junction contained 3 bases not matched to a gene. The CDR3 sequence is CASSVGQGVYEQYF. The CDR3 coding sequence is TGTGCCAGCAGCGTAGGTCAGGGGGTCTACGAGCAGTACTTC.

The V call is TRBV4-2, the J call TRBJ2-3, with D hard to call. Between the trimmed V and J ends, which lost 4 bases and 9 bases, there was a span of 14 bases. From germline, CDR1 is LGHNA and CDR2 YNFKEQ. The CDR3 has 13 amino acids. CDR3 in amino acids: CASSPEESRTQYF. CDR3 in DNA: TGTGCCAGCAGCCCAGAAGAGTCCCGGACGCAGTATTTT.

The chain has TRBV11-1 and TRBJ2-3; maybe TRBD1 (6 bases). Germline V CDR1 and CDR2: SGHAT, FQDESV (reference sequence). The V gene lost 3 bases and the J gene lost 0 bases, with 13 bases spanning the gap. This CDR3 has 16 amino acids. The CDR3 DNA is TGTGCCAGCAGCTTCGGCAGGGGTAGCAGCACAGATACGCAGTATTTT. As protein: CASSFGRGSSTDTQYF.

The J gene is TRBJ2-1, the V gene TRBV6-5, with 10 bases aligning to TRBD1. Germline CDR1 reads MNHEY; CDR2 reads SVGAGI. This CDR3 has 15 amino acids. Losses at the gene ends were 2 bases for V and 6 bases for J; bases not matched to a gene: 4. The CDR3 region is CASSYRTGGFNEQFF. The CDR3 bases are TGTGCCAGCAGTTACCGGACAGGGGGGTTCAATGAGCAGTTCTTC.

J is TRBJ2-1 and V is TRBV4-2, with TRBD2 identical over 9 bases. V trimming: 8 bases; J trimming: 4 bases; junction bases outside the gene matches: 9. Germline CDR1 LGHNA, CDR2 YNFKEQ. The CDR3 spans 15 residues. The DNA of the CDR3 is TGTGCCAGCGGGAAACTAGCGGGTGCTTACAATGAGCAGTTCTTC. Amino acids: CASGKLAGAYNEQFF.

The V call is TRBV2, the J call TRBJ2-5; D is uncertain. There are 12 residues in the CDR3. V was shortened by 6 bases and J by 4 bases, with 9 bases between the two germline ends. Per germline, CDR1 SNHLY and CDR2 FYNNEI. For the CDR3, the DNA is TGTGCCAGCAGCTGGAGAGGAGAGACCCAGTACTTC. Translation gives CASSWRGETQYF. The full variable domain, rest sourced from reference TRBV2 and TRBJ2-5, is EPEVTQTPSHQVTQMGQEVILRCVPISNHLYFYWYRQILGQKVEFLVSFYNNEISEKSEIFDDQFSVERPDGSNFTLKIRSTKLEDSAMYFCASSWRGETQYFGPGTRLLVL.

This rearrangement joins TRBV25-1 to TRBJ2-1; weak D call: TRBD1 (6 bases). With 1 base removed from V and 7 bases from J, the gap between germline ends came to 11 bases. CDR1 is MGHDK, CDR2 SYGVNS, per germline. The CDR3 sequence is 14 residues long. The CDR3: CASSEFRGSNEQFF. DNA of the CDR3: TGTGCCAGCAGTGAATTTAGGGGGAGTAATGAGCAGTTCTTC.

The chain combines TRBV28 with TRBJ2-3; 9 nucleotides agree with TRBD2. Trimming took 3 bases from V and 4 from J; bases not matched to a gene: 8. CDR1 and CDR2 from the germline V gene are MDHEN and SYDVKM. The CDR3 has 16 amino acids. In DNA, the CDR3 is TGTGCCAGCAGTTTCCCGCCTAGCGGGGTCCCAGATACGCAGTATTTT. It encodes CASSFPPSGVPDTQYF.

By share, this clone counts as medium-sized. V usage is TRBV30 and J usage is TRBJ2-3; possible D gene TRBD2, 5 bases. The V gene lost 5 bases and the J gene lost 5 bases, with 5 bases spanning the gap. The CDR3 totals 10 residues. Germline lookup yields CDR1 GTSNPN and CDR2 SVGIG (reference sequence). The CDR3 loop reads CAWGLDTQYF. The CDR3 DNA reads as TGTGCCTGGGGACTAGATACGCAGTATTTT.

The V and J genes are TRBV11-2 and TRBJ2-7, with TRBD2 matching 10 bases. CDR1 and CDR2 from the germline V gene are SGHAT and FQNNGV. V shed 5 bases and J 1 base; nucleotides not matched to a gene: 8. CDR3 length: 16 amino acids. CDR3 DNA sequence: TGTGCCAGCAGCCCCCGGACTAGCGGCTATTCCTACGAGCAGTACTTC. It translates to CASSPRTSGYSYEQYF.